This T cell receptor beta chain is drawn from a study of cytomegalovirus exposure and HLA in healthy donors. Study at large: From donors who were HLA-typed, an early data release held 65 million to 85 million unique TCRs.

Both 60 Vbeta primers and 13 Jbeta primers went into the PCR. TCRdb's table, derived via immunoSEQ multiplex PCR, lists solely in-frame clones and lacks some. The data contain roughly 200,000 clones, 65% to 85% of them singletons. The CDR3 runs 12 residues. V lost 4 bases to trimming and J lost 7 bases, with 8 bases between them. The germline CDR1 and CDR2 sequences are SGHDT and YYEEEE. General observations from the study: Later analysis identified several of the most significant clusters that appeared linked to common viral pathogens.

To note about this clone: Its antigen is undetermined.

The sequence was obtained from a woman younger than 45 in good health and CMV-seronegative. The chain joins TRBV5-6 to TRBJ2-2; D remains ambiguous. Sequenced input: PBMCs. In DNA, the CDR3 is TGTGCCAGCAGCACTCTTAACGGGGAGCTGTTTTTT. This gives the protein CASSTLNGELFF.